The T cell receptor beta chain under discussion was sequenced for a study of tumor-infiltrating lymphocytes in localized non-small cell lung cancer. Turning to the study itself: Each patient gave resected tumor and non-adjacent uninvolved lung tissue.

On this clone itself: Its antigen is undetermined.

The CDR3 length is 13 residues. Trimming took 1 base from V and 9 from J; bases not matched to a gene: 7. Germline CDR1 and CDR2: GTSNPN and SVGIG (reference sequence). Study-level findings and limits: No T-cell fraction difference was seen between IM1 and IM2 tumors. TCRbeta sequencing showed higher T cell infiltration in tumors than uninvolved lung.

Produced via immunoSEQ multiplex PCR; TCRdb's table is partial and in-frame only. The data show some 6,800 clones, with roughly three fifths seen just once and roughly an eighth held by the top ten. The V call is TRBV30, the J call TRBJ2-3; the match to TRBD1 covers 7 bases. The receptor's source is a human donor with non-small cell lung cancer. The sample comprised uninvolved lung tissue not adjacent to the tumor. The CDR3 region is CAWSDGDSETQYF. The CDR3 DNA reads as TGTGCCTGGAGTGATGGGGACAGCGAGACGCAGTATTTT.